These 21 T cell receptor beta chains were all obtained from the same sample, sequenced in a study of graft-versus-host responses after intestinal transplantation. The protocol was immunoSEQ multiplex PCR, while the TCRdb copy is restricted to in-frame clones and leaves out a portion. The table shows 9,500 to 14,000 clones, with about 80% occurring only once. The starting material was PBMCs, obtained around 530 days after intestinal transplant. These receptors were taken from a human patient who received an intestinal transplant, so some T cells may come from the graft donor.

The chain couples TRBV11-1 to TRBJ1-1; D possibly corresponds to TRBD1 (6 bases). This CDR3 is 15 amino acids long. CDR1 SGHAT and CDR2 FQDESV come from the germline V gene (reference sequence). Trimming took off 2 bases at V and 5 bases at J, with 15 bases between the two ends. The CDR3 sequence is CASSLSVRGRTEAFF. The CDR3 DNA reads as TGTGCCAGCAGCTTATCGGTCAGGGGAAGGACTGAAGCTTTCTTT. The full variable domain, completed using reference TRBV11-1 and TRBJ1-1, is EAEVAQSPRYKITEKSQAVAFWCDPISGHATLYWYRQILGQGPELLVQFQDESVVDDSQLPKDRFSAERLKGVDSTLKIQPAELGDSAMYLCASSLSVRGRTEAFFGQGTRLTVV.

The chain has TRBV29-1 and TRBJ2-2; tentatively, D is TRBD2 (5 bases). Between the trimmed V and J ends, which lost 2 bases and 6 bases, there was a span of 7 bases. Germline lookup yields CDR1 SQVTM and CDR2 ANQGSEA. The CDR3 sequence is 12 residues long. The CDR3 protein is CSVEWESGELFF. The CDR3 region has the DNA TGCAGCGTTGAATGGGAGTCCGGGGAGCTGTTTTTT.

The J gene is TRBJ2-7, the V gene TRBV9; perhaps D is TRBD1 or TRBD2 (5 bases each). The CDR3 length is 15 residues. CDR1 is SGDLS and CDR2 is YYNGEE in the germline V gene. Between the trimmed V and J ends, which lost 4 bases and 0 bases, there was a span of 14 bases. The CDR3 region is CASSTGQVGSYEQYF. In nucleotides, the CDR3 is TGTGCCAGCAGCACGGGGCAGGTCGGCTCCTACGAGCAGTACTTC.

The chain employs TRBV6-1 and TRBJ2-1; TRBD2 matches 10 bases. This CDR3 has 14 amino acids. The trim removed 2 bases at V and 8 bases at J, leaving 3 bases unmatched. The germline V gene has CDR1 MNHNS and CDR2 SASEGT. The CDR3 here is CASSELAGVDEQFF. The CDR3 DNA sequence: TGTGCCAGCAGTGAACTAGCGGGAGTGGATGAGCAGTTCTTC.

CDR3 residues: CASSRDREIDEQFF. The DNA of the CDR3 is TGCGCCAGCAGCCGGGACAGGGAAATCGATGAGCAGTTCTTC. The chain recombines TRBV4-1 with TRBJ2-1, with 9 nucleotides matching TRBD1. The CDR3 totals 14 residues. CDR1 is MGHRA, CDR2 YSYEKL, per germline. The V gene end was trimmed by 4 bases and the J gene end by 8 bases; junction bases not matched to a gene: 6.

The chain's CDR3 is CASSPLGGSTNNEQFF. The CDR3, as DNA: TGTGCCAGCTCACCATTAGGGGGTTCAACGAACAATGAGCAGTTCTTC. This chain uses TRBV18 with TRBJ2-1, with a weak D call TRBD1 (6 bases). The CDR3 extends over 16 amino acids. Deletions cut 2 bases from V and 5 bases from J, with 16 bases between. Germline CDR1 and CDR2: KGHSH and LQKENI.

CDR3: CASSFQSGKNEQFF. CDR3 bases: TGTGCCAGCAGCTTCCAAAGCGGGAAAAATGAGCAGTTCTTC. V gene TRBV7-2 combines with J gene TRBJ2-1; TRBD2 matches at 7 bases. The germline gives CDR1 SGHTA, CDR2 FQGNSA. The CDR3 covers 14 residues. V was clipped by 3 bases and J by 7 bases; unmatched bases: 6. Drawing the rest from reference TRBV7-2 and TRBJ2-1, the complete variable domain is GAGVSQSPSNKVTEKGKDVELRCDPISGHTALYWYRQSLGQGLEFLIYFQGNSAPDKSGLPSDRFSAERTGGSVSTLTIQRTQQEDSAVYLCASSFQSGKNEQFFGPGTRLTVL.

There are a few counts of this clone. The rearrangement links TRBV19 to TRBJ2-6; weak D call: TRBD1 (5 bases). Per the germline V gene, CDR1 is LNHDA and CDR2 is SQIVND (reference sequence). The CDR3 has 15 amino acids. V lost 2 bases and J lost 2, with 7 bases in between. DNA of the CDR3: TGTGCCAGTAGTATACAGGGTGCTGGGGCCAACGTCCTGACTTTC. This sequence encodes CASSIQGAGANVLTF.

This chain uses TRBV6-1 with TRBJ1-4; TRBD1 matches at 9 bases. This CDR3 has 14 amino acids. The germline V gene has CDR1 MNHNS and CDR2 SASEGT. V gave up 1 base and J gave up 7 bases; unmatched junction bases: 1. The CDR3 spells CASSEGTGVEKLFF. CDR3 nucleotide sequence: TGTGCCAGCAGTGAAGGGACAGGGGTTGAAAAACTGTTTTTT.

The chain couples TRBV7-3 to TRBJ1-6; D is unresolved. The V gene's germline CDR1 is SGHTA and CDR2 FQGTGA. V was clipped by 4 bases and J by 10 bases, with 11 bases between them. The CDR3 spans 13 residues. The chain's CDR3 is CASSSSGASPLHF. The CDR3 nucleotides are TGTGCCAGCAGCTCTTCAGGTGCCTCACCCCTCCACTTT. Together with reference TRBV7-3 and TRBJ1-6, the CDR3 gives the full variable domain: GAGVSQTPSNKVTEKGKYVELRCDPISGHTALYWYRQSLGQGPEFLIYFQGTGAADDSGLPNDRFFAVRPEGSVSTLKIQRTERGDSAVYLCASSSSGASPLHFGNGTRLTVT.

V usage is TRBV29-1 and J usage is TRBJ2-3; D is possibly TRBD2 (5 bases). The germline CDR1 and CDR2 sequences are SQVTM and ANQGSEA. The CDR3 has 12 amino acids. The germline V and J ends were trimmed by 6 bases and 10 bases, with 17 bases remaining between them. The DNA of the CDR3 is TGCAGCGTCCGGAGCGGCCAGGTCTCGCAGTATTTT. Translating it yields CSVRSGQVSQYF.

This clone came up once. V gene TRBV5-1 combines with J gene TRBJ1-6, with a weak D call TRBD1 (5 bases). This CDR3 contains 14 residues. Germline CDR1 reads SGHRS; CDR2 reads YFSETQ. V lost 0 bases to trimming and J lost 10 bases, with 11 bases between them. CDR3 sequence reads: CASSLGQQQSPLHF. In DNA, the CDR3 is TGCGCCAGCAGCTTGGGACAGCAGCAATCACCCCTCCACTTT.

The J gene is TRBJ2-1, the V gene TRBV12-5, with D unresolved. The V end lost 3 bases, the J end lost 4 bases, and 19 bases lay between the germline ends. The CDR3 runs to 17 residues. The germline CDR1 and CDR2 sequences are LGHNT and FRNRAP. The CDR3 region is CASGLSLVGGVYNEQFF. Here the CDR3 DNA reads TGTGCTAGTGGTTTATCGTTGGTAGGCGGAGTGTACAATGAGCAGTTCTTC.

CDR3 in amino acids: CASSFHGQGSRYEQYF. The CDR3 region has the DNA TGTGCCAGCAGCTTCCATGGACAGGGTTCCAGATACGAGCAGTACTTC. V and J are TRBV7-3 and TRBJ2-7; 8 bases agree with TRBD1. The germline gives CDR1 SGHTA, CDR2 FQGTGA. The V segment lost 3 bases and the J segment 4 bases; nucleotides outside the gene matches: 11. This CDR3 spans 16 amino acids.

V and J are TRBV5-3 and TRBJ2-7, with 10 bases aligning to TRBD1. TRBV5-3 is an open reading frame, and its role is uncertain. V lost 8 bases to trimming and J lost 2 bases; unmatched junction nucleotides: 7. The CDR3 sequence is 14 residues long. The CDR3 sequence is CASSPDRGAYEQYF. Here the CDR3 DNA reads TGTGCCAGCAGTCCGGACAGGGGGGCCTACGAGCAGTACTTC.

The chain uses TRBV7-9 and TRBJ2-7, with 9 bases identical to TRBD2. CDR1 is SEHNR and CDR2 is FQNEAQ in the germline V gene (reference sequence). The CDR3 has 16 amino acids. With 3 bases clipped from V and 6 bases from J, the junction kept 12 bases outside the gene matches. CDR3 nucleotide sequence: TGTGCCAGCAGCTTGAGAGCGGGAGGCCCCAGGGGCGAGCAGTACTTC. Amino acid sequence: CASSLRAGGPRGEQYF.

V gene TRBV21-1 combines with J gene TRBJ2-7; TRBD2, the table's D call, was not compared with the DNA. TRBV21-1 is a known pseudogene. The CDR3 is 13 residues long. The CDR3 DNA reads TGTGCCAGCAGCGCTAGCGGGAGGTATGGGCAGTACTTC. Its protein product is CASSASGRYGQYF.

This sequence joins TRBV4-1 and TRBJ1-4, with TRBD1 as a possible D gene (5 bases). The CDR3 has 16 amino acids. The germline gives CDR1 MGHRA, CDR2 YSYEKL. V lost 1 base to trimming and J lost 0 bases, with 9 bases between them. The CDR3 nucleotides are TGCGCCAGCAGCCAAGCCCGACAGCCAACTAATGAAAAACTGTTTTTT. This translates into CASSQARQPTNEKLFF.

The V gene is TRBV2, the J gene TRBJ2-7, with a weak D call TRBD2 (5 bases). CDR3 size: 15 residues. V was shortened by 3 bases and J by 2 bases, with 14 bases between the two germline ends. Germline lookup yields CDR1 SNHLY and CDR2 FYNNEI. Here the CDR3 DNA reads TGTGCCAGCAGTGACAGGCTAGCAGCAGCCTACGAGCAGTACTTC. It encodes CASSDRLAAAYEQYF.

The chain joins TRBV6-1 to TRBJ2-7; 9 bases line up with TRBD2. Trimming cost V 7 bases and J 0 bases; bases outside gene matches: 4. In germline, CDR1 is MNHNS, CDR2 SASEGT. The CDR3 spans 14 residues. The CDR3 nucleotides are TGTGCCAGCAAGTTGCGGGAGGGCTCCTACGAGCAGTACTTC. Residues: CASKLREGSYEQYF.

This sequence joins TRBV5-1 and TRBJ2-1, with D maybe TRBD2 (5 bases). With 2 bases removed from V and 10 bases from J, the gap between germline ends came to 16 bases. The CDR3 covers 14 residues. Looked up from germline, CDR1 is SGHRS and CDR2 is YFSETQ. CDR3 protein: CASSFEGGVREQFF. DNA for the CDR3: TGCGCCAGCAGCTTCGAGGGTGGGGTCCGGGAGCAGTTCTTC. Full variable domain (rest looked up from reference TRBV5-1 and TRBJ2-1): KAGVTQTPRYLIKTRGQQVTLSCSPISGHRSVSWYQQTPGQGLQFLFEYFSETQRNKGNFPGRFSGRQFSNSRSEMNVSTLELGDSALYLCASSFEGGVREQFFGPGTRLTVL.